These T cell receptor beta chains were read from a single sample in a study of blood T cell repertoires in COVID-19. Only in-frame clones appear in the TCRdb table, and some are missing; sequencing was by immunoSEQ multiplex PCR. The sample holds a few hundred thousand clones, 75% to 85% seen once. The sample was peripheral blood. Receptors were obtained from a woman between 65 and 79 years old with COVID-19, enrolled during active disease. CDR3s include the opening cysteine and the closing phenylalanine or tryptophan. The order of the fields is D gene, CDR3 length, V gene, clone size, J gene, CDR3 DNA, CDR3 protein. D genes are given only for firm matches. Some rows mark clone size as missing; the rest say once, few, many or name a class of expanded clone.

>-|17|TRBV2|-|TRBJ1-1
TGTGCCAGCAGTGGGGGAGGGACGAATGTAATGAACACTGAAGCTTTCTTT
CASSGGGTNVMNTEAFF
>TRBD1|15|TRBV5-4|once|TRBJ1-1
TGTGCCAGCAGCTTTCAGGGGGCGGCGGGGACTGAAGCTTTCTTT
CASSFQGAAGTEAFF
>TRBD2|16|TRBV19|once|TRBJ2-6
TGTGCCAGTAGTATGGGGGGGACCCCTGGGGCCAACGTCCTGACTTTC
CASSMGGTPGANVLTF
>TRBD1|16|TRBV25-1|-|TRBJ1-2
TGTGCCAGCAGCCTACCGGGACAGAGCTCAAGCGATGGCTACACCTTC
CASSLPGQSSSDGYTF
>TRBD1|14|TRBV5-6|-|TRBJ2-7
TGTGCCAGCACCCCGACAGGGAGATCCTACGAGCAGTACTTC
CASTPTGRSYEQYF
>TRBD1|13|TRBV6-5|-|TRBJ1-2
TGTGCCAGCAGGGCCGGACAGGGAGAAGGCTACACCTTC
CASRAGQGEGYTF
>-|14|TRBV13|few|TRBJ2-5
TGTGCCAGCAGCGCCCGGACAAGCCAAGAGACCCAGTACTTC
CASSARTSQETQYF
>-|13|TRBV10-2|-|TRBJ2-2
TGCGCCAGCAGACCAGGGAATACCGGGGAGCTGTTTTTT
CASRPGNTGELFF
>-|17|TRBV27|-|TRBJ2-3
TGTGCCAGCAGTTATACTCTAGCGACCGCTAGCACAGATACGCAGTATTTT
CASSYTLATASTDTQYF
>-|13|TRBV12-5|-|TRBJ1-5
TGTGCTAGTGGTTTTGGCGGGAACCAGCCCCAGCATTTT
CASGFGGNQPQHF
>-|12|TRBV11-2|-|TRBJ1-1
TGTGCCAGCAGCTTAGATCGGACTGAAGCTTTCTTT
CASSLDRTEAFF
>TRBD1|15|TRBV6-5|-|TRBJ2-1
TGTGCCAGCAGAACGGGACAGGGGGCCTACAATGAGCAGTTCTTC
CASRTGQGAYNEQFF
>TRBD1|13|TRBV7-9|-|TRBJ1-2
TGTGCCAGCACCATAGACAGGGGCTATGGCTACACCTTC
CASTIDRGYGYTF
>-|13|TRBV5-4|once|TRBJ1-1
TGTGCCAGCAGCTTGTACAGCAGCACTGAAGCTTTCTTT
CASSLYSSTEAFF
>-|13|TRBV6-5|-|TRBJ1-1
TGTGCCAGCAGACAACAGGGCCGCACTGAAGCTTTCTTT
CASRQQGRTEAFF
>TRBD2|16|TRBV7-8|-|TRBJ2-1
TGTGCCAGCAGCCCCATAGCGGGAGGGTCTTACAATGAGCAGTTCTTC
CASSPIAGGSYNEQFF
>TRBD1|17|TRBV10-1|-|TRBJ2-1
TGCGCCAGCAGTGAGCCTTGGACAGGGCGGCGGTCGGATGAGCAGTTCTTC
CASSEPWTGRRSDEQFF
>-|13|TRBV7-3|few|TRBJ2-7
TGTGCCAGCAGCTTAACGCAGGGGTACGAGCAGTACTTC
CASSLTQGYEQYF